The 4 T cell receptor beta chains listed next were all sequenced from one sample in a study of T-cell reconstitution after alpha-beta-depleted transplantation in children. The library targeted TCRbeta and was prepared with unique molecular identifiers. TCRdb used MiXCR to reprocess the PCR reads, holding one entry per CDR3 protein. The repertoire holds fewer than 250,000 distinct CDR3 sequences, with 6.5% to 10% as singletons. The specimen was PBMCs, mostly from graft donor cells, collected 180 days after TCRalphabeta/CD19-depleted stem cell transplant. These TCRs come from a male patient aged 10 to 17 who had a stem cell transplant for acute lymphoblastic leukemia, so the T cells may come from the graft donor.

Ten or more counts support this clonotype. The chain uses TRBV20-1 and TRBJ1-6, with no clear D. The CDR3 is 17 amino acids. The V and J ends lost 2 bases and 7 bases respectively, with 21 bases between them. CDR1 and CDR2 from the germline V gene are DFQATT and SNEGSKA (reference sequence). This CDR3 is CSARSPVSPEWNSPLHF. The CDR3 DNA is TGCAGTGCTAGATCGCCCGTCTCCCCCGAGTGGAATTCACCCCTCCACTTT.

A remark on this clonotype: A much larger clone lies one base from this, so it may be a read error. This chain links TRBV20-1 with TRBJ1-1; D ambiguous. The CDR3 covers 13 residues. Trimming cost V 3 bases and J 1 base, with 9 bases left between them. Per the germline V gene, CDR1 is DFQATT and CDR2 is SNEGSKA (reference sequence). For the CDR3, the DNA is TGCAGTGCTAGGCATAAATGGAACACTGAAGCTTTCTTT. It specifies CSARHKWNTEAFF.

On this clonotype itself: Relative to the germline gene, one junction end is altered; a read error may explain this. V and J are TRBV28 and TRBJ2-1, with 9 bases that match TRBD1. The J call may not be correct, given that the DNA end is closer to TRBJ2-7. This CDR3 has 15 amino acids. The germline V gene encodes CDR1 MDHEN and CDR2 SYDVKM. CDR3 DNA: TGTACCAGCAGGACCCCGGGACAGGGTTTCAATGAGCAGTACTTC. Translating gives CTSRTPGQGFNEQYF.

A note on this clonotype: A much larger clone differs by one base, so this may be a read error. V usage is TRBV6-1 and J usage is TRBJ2-1, with D uncertain. The germline gives CDR1 MNHNS, CDR2 SASEGT. The V and J ends lost 4 bases and 5 bases respectively, with 9 bases between them. The CDR3 sequence is 13 residues long. DNA of the CDR3: TGTGCCAGCAGTGGTACAATCAACAATGAGCAGTTCTTC. As protein: CASSGTINNEQFF.